This paragraph reports one T cell receptor beta chain. Its antigen remains unknown. Time point in this sample: week 23, last vaccination. All doses held 300 ug of mutant IDH1 20-mer peptide, with topical imiquimod. Each astrocytoma in the donors was new, WHO grade 3 or 4, IDH1-mutant and ATRX-lost. Generated by immunoSEQ multiplex PCR, the TCRdb table keeps only in-frame clones and is missing some. This table holds some 80,000 clones, roughly 85% found once. This entry is derived from a study of a mutant IDH1 vaccine in newly diagnosed glioma. Study at large: Patients previously underwent radiotherapy, temozolomide, or both, and most underwent both. Study-level points and caveats: Across multiple MHC alleles, 93.3% of patients had vaccine-induced responses.

The germline V gene encodes CDR1 GTSNPN and CDR2 SVGIG (reference sequence). V dropped 5 bases and J dropped 7; count of bases not matched to a gene: 6. CDR3 length: 12 amino acids. This chain connects TRBV30 to TRBJ1-1, with 8 bases identical to TRBD1. The TCR was taken from a woman aged 50 to 60 with glioma. The source material was PBMCs, sampled from a glioma patient whose treatment included an IDH1 peptide vaccine. The CDR3 spells CAWDKQGGEAFF. The CDR3 DNA reads as TGTGCCTGGGATAAACAGGGGGGTGAAGCTTTCTTT.